The 18 T cell receptor beta chains in this list originate from one sample, sequenced in a study of blood T cell repertoires in COVID-19. TCRdb keeps only in-frame clones here, not all; method: immunoSEQ multiplex PCR. This table has 95,000 or so clones, more than 80% appearing once. Material: peripheral blood. All receptors come from a human donor in a cohort sampled during active COVID-19.

The chain carries TRBV28 and TRBJ1-5; 10 bases are a match to TRBD1. Germline assignment: CDR1 MDHEN and CDR2 SYDVKM. This CDR3 region has 16 residues. Losses at the gene ends were 6 bases for V and 6 bases for J; bases not matched to a gene: 11. CDR3 DNA: TGTGCCAGCAGCTCCCCCGGACAGGGGGGGACTCAGCCCCAGCATTTT. This encodes CASSSPGQGGTQPQHF.

The chain employs TRBV6-4 and TRBJ2-2; a weak D match, TRBD1 (6 bases). The CDR3 runs to 14 residues. The germline V gene encodes CDR1 MRHNA and CDR2 SNTAGT. The ends were cut back, 4 bases at V and 1 base at J, with 7 bases in the middle. The CDR3 spells CASSGQENTGELFF. The CDR3, as DNA: TGTGCCAGCAGTGGACAGGAGAACACCGGGGAGCTGTTTTTT.

This rearrangement joins TRBV29-1 to TRBJ2-7, with TRBD1 identical over 7 bases. The CDR3 loop spans 14 amino acids. Trimming took 5 bases from V and 1 from J; bases not matched to a gene: 8. Germline values: CDR1 SQVTM, CDR2 ANQGSEA. The chain's CDR3 is CSVTKTGISYEQYF. CDR3 in DNA: TGCAGCGTTACCAAGACAGGGATTTCCTACGAGCAGTACTTC.

The chain uses TRBV19 and TRBJ1-1; 7 bases match TRBD1. The V segment lost 10 bases and the J segment 1 base; nucleotides outside the gene matches: 9. CDR1 LNHDA and CDR2 SQIVND come from the germline V gene (reference sequence). This CDR3 comprises 14 residues. The CDR3 spells CAIRDSRGNTEAFF. The CDR3 DNA sequence: TGTGCCATCCGGGACAGCAGGGGGAACACTGAAGCTTTCTTT.

The chain is built from TRBV29-1 and TRBJ2-7; the D gene is possibly TRBD2 (5 bases). This CDR3 has 13 amino acids. Trimming took off 3 bases at V and 0 bases at J, with 9 bases between the two ends. Germline-derived CDR1 and CDR2 are SQVTM and ANQGSEA. The CDR3 DNA sequence: TGCAGCGTTGAGAGGGAAAGCTCCTACGAGCAGTACTTC. Residues: CSVERESSYEQYF.

This clone has a handful of counts. The rearrangement joins TRBV3-1 (or the pseudogene TRBV3-2) to TRBJ2-2, with a possible D match to TRBD1 (6 bases). The CDR3 has 15 residues. V was shortened by 4 bases and J by 0 bases, with 9 bases between the two germline ends. In germline, CDR1 is LGHDT, CDR2 YNNKEL (reference sequence). Here the CDR3 DNA reads TGTGCCAGCAGCCTAGCAGGGGCGAACACCGGGGAGCTGTTTTTT. It yields the protein CASSLAGANTGELFF.

The chain is built from TRBV18 and TRBJ2-3, with 10 bases aligning to TRBD2. The germline CDR1 and CDR2 sequences are KGHSH and LQKENI. V gave up 4 bases and J gave up 0 bases; unmatched junction bases: 10. The CDR3 is 18 residues long. The CDR3 here is CASSLANGLAASTDTQYF. The CDR3 DNA reads as TGTGCCAGCTCACTGGCAAATGGACTAGCGGCTAGCACAGATACGCAGTATTTT.

This chain links TRBV7-6 with TRBJ2-5; TRBD2 agrees at 7 bases. The germline V gene has CDR1 SGHVS and CDR2 FNYEAQ. Trimming at V came to 5 bases and at J to 1 base, leaving 16 bases not matched to a gene. The CDR3 contains 18 residues. Written as DNA, the CDR3 is TGTGCCAGCAGCGACAAATGGCTCCGGAGCGGGACCCAAGAGACCCAGTACTTC. Translation gives CASSDKWLRSGTQETQYF. Using reference TRBV7-6 and TRBJ2-5 for the parts outside the CDR3, the full variable domain is GAGVSQSPRYKVTKRGQDVALRCDPISGHVSLYWYRQALGQGPEFLTYFNYEAQQDKSGLPNDRFSAERPEGSISTLTIQRTEQRDSAMYRCASSDKWLRSGTQETQYFGPGTRLLVL.

The rearrangement links TRBV27 to TRBJ2-1; 7 bases are a match to TRBD2. Germline V gene sequence: CDR1 MNHEY, CDR2 SMNVEV (reference sequence). V lost 5 bases, J lost 9 bases, and 13 bases stayed unmatched. This CDR3 has 15 residues. This chain's CDR3 is CASSPSKGREAEQFF. The CDR3 DNA follows: TGTGCCAGCAGTCCTTCAAAAGGGAGGGAGGCTGAGCAGTTCTTC.

The chain couples TRBV11-2 to TRBJ1-1; D unclear. From germline, CDR1 is SGHAT and CDR2 FQNNGV. The CDR3 runs 14 residues. Deletions cut 3 bases from V and 1 base from J, with 9 bases between. CDR3 sequence (DNA): TGTGCCAGCAGCTTCACCCGACAGAACACTGAAGCTTTCTTT. This sequence encodes CASSFTRQNTEAFF.

The CDR3 DNA sequence: TGTGCCAGCAGCTTAGCAACGGGACAGGGGGCGCGGTATGGCTACACCTTC. Protein: CASSLATGQGARYGYTF. The gene calls are TRBV7-2 and TRBJ1-2; TRBD1 aligns across 12 bases. Losses at the gene ends were 0 bases for V and 5 bases for J; bases not matched to a gene: 7. This CDR3 spans 17 amino acids. The germline V gene has CDR1 SGHTA and CDR2 FQGNSA.

This clone appeared a few times. The chain uses TRBV7-8 and TRBJ2-7, with 7 bases lining up with TRBD1. J lost 2 bases, V lost 0 bases, and 1 base had no gene match. The CDR3 covers 14 residues. CDR1 and CDR2 (germline): SGHVS, FQNEAQ. CDR3 DNA: TGTGCCAGCAGCTTAGCGACAGGGACCTACGAGCAGTACTTC. It specifies CASSLATGTYEQYF.

In DNA form, the CDR3 reads TGTGCCAGCAGCTTATTTGATTCTAGGACCTACGAGCAGTACTTC. This translates into CASSLFDSRTYEQYF. V and J are TRBV7-9 and TRBJ2-7; no reliable D call. The V gene's germline CDR1 is SEHNR and CDR2 FQNEAQ (reference sequence). The CDR3 has 15 amino acids. Trimming stripped 2 bases from V and 2 bases from J, with 13 bases between.

The chain combines TRBV16 with TRBJ2-7; D is undetermined. Trimming removed 2 bases at V and 4 bases at J, with 3 bases between. CDR1 KGHSY and CDR2 FQNENV come from the germline V gene. The CDR3 is made up of 11 amino acids. The CDR3 protein is CASSQPYEQYF. CDR3 coding DNA: TGTGCCAGCAGCCAACCATACGAGCAGTACTTC.

This sequence joins TRBV28 and TRBJ2-3, with TRBD2 as a possible D gene (7 bases). The CDR3 has 19 residues. CDR1 MDHEN and CDR2 SYDVKM come from the germline V gene. Trimming shortened V by 4 bases and J by 2 bases, and 25 bases separated the two germline ends. This CDR3 is CASSSMTVLGGGPTDTQYF. As DNA, the CDR3 is TGTGCCAGCAGTTCAATGACCGTACTAGGGGGAGGGCCCACAGATACGCAGTATTTT.

The chain links TRBV5-6 to TRBJ1-5; 8 nucleotides match TRBD1. The CDR3 totals 14 residues. Germline V gives CDR1 SGHDT, CDR2 YYEEEE. V was clipped by 3 bases and J by 5 bases; unmatched bases: 4. The CDR3 nucleotides are TGTGCCAGCAGCTGGACAGGGTCTGATCAGCCCCAGCATTTT. It is translated as CASSWTGSDQPQHF.

The chain has TRBV2 and TRBJ1-1; D is perhaps TRBD1 (5 bases). The V gene lost 4 bases and the J gene lost 1 base, with 7 bases spanning the gap. The CDR3 length is 13 residues. Germline V gene sequence: CDR1 SNHLY, CDR2 FYNNEI. CDR3 in DNA: TGTGCCAGCAGTGCAGGGTCGAACACTGAAGCTTTCTTT. The encoded protein is CASSAGSNTEAFF.

The J gene is TRBJ1-1, the V gene TRBV7-3; maybe TRBD1 (5 bases). V lost 0 bases to trimming and J lost 2 bases, with 19 bases between them. The germline CDR1 and CDR2 sequences are SGHTA and FQGTGA. The CDR3 runs to 18 residues. Written as DNA, the CDR3 is TGTGCCAGCAGCTTAACCGGGCGGGGCGGGGGAGGCAACACTGAAGCTTTCTTT. This codes for CASSLTGRGGGGNTEAFF.